This T cell receptor beta chain was sequenced in a study of regulatory T cells in long-lasting Graves disease. This clonotype has only a few counts. Its target is not known. Study-wide findings and caveats: Repertoires from persistent disease leaned toward TRBV28, TRBJ1-2 and TRBJ2-5. Fewer public clonotypes were shared by new patients (966) than by persistent patients (about 2,500).

Germline trimming cut 5 bases from V and 7 bases from J; bases unmatched to any gene: 12. CDR3 size: 15 residues. Germline V gives CDR1 SEHNR, CDR2 FQNEAQ (reference sequence). Both iRepertoire HTBI primers and Arm-PCR of CDR3 regions were used to build the TCR beta libraries. TCRdb reprocessed the multiplex PCR reads with MiXCR, giving one entry per CDR3 protein. Here the sample spans 380,000 or so distinct CDR3 sequences, about a sixth being singletons. The time point: newly diagnosed GD, antithyroid drugs for less than 3 months. RNA isolated from PBMCs was used to make the TCR library. Graves' disease diagnosis relied on American Thyroid Association guidelines. The sample was also reused in another study, on T cells in Graves' hyperthyroidism and ophthalmopathy. In that study: In making diagnoses, clinical symptoms, serum thyroxine and TRAb, thyroid ultrasound and orbital computed tomography were all used.

This material consisted of peripheral blood mononuclear cells (PBMCs), taken at new diagnosis, from a patient treated with antithyroid drugs. This chain connects TRBV7-9 to TRBJ2-5; 8 bases fit TRBD2. The receptor was isolated from a woman younger than 30 with Graves disease. The CDR3 is CASSQDPGLGVTQYF. CDR3 DNA sequence: TGTGCCAGCAGCCAAGACCCGGGACTAGGTGTGACCCAGTACTTC.